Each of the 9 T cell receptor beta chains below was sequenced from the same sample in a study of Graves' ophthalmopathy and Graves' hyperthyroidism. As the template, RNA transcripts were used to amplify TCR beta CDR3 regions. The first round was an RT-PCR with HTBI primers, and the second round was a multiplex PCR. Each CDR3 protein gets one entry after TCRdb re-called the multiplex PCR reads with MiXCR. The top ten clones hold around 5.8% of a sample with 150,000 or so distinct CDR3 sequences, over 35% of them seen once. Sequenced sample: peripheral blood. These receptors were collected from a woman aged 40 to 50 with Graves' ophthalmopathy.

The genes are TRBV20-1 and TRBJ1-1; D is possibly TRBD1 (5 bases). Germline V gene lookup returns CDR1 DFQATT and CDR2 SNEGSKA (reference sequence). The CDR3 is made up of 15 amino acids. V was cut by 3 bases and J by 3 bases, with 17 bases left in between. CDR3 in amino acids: CSARFNRGIDTEAFF. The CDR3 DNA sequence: TGCAGTGCTAGGTTTAATCGGGGGATCGACACTGAAGCTTTCTTT.

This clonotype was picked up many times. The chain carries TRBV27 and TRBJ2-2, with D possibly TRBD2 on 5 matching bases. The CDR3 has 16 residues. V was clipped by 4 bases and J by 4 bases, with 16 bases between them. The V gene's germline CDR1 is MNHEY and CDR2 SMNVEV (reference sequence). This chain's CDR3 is CASSSLSVSSTGELFF. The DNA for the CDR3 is TGTGCCAGCAGTTCCCTTAGCGTGAGTTCCACCGGGGAGCTGTTTTTT.

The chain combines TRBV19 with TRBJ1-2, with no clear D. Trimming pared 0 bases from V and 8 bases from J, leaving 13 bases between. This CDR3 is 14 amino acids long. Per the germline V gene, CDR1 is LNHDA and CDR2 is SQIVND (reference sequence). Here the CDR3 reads CASSIDRQLGGYTF. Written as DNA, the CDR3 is TGTGCCAGTAGTATAGATCGGCAGCTGGGCGGCTACACCTTC.

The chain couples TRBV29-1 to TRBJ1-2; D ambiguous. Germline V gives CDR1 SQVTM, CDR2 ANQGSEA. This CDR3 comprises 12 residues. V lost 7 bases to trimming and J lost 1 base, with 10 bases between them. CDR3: CSARNINYGYTF. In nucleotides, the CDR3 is TGCAGCGCCCGAAATATTAACTATGGCTACACCTTC.

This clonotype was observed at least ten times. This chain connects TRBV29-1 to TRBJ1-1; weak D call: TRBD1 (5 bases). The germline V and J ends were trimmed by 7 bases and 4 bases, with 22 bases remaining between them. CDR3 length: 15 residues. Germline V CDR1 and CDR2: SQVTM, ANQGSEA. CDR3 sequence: CSATLGLGEGTEAFF. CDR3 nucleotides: TGCAGCGCCACCCTCGGCTTAGGGGAGGGCACTGAAGCTTTCTTT. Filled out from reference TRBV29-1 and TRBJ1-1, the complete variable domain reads SAVISQKPSRDICQRGTSLTIQCQVDSQVTMMFWYRQQPGQSLTLIATANQGSEATYESGFVIDKFPISRPNLTFSTLTVSNMSPEDSSIYLCSATLGLGEGTEAFFGQGTRLTVV.

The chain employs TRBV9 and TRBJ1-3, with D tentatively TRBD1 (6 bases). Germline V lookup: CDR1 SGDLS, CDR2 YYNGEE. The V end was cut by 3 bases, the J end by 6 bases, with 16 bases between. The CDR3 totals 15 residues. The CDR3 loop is CASSAPATGSNTIYF. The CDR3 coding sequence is TGTGCCAGCAGCGCTCCCGCGACAGGATCAAACACCATATATTTT.

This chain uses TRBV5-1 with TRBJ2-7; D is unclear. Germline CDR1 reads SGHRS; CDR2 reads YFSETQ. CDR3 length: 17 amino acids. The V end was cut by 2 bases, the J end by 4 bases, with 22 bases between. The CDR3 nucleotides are TGCGCCAGCAGCTTTAGCAATGGATCCCAGATCGCATACGAGCAGTACTTC. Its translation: CASSFSNGSQIAYEQYF.

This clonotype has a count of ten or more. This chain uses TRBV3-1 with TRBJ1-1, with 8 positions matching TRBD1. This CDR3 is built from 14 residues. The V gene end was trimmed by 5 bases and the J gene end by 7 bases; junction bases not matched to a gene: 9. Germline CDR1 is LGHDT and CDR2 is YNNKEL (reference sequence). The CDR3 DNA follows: TGTGCCAGCAGCTCACCAGGGGGCGCGTATGAAGCTTTCTTT. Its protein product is CASSSPGGAYEAFF.

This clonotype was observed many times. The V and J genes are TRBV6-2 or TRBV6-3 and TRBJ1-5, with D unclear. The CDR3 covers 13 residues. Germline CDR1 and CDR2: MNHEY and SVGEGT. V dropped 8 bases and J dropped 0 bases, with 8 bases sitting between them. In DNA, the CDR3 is TGTGCCAGCCGCCTAGATAGCAATCAGCCCCAGCATTTT. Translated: CASRLDSNQPQHF.